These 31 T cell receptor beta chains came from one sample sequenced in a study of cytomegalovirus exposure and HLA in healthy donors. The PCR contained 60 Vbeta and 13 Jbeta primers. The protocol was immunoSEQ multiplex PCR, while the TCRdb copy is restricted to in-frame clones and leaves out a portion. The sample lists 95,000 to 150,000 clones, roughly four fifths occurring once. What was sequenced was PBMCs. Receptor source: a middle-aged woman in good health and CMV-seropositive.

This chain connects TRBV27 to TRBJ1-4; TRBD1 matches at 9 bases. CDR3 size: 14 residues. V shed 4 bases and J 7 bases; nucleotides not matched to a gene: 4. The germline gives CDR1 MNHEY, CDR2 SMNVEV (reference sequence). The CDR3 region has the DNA TGTGCCAGCAGTTACAGGGGGCTAGGTGAAAAACTGTTTTTT. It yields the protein CASSYRGLGEKLFF.

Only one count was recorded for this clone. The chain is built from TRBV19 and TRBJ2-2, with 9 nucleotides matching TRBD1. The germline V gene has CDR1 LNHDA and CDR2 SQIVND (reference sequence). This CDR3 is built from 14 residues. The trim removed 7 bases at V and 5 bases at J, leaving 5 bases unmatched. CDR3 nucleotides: TGTGCCAGTAACGGACAGGGGAGGACCGGGGAGCTGTTTTTT. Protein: CASNGQGRTGELFF.

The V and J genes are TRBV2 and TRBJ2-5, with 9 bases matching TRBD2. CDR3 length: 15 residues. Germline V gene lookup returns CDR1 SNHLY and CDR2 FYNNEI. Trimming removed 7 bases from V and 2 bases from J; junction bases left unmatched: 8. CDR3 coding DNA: TGTGCCAGCACCGAGGGACTAGCAGAGCAAGAGACCCAGTACTTC. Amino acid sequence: CASTEGLAEQETQYF.

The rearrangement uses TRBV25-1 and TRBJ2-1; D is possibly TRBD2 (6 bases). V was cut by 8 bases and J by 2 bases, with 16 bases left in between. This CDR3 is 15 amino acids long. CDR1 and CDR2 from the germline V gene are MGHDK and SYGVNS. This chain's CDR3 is CASVSGLTPYNEQFF. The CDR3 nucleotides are TGTGCCAGCGTCTCGGGACTCACGCCCTACAATGAGCAGTTCTTC.

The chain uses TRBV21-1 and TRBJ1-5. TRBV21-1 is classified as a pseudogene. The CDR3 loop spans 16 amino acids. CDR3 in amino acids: CARNPGRRLVDQPQHF. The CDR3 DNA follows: TGTGCCAGAAATCCCGGGAGGAGACTCGTTGATCAGCCCCAGCATTTT.

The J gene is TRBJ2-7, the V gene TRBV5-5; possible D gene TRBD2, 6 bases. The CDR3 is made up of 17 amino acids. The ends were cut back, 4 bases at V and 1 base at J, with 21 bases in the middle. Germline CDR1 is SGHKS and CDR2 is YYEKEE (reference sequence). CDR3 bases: TGTGCCAGCAGCCCTACTCGGTTGGGCGCGGGGTCCTACGAGCAGTACTTC. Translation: CASSPTRLGAGSYEQYF.

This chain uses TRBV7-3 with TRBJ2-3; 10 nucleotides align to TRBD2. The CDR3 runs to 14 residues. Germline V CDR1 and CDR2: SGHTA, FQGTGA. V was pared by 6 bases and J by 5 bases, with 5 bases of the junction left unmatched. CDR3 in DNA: TGTGCCAGCAGTTCAGCGGGAGGGGGAGATACGCAGTATTTT. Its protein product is CASSSAGGGDTQYF.

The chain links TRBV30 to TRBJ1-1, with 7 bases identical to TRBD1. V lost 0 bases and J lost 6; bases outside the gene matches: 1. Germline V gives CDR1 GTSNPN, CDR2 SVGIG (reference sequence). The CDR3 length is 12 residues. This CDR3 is CAWSVGGAEAFF. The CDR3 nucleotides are TGTGCCTGGAGTGTAGGGGGCGCTGAAGCTTTCTTT.

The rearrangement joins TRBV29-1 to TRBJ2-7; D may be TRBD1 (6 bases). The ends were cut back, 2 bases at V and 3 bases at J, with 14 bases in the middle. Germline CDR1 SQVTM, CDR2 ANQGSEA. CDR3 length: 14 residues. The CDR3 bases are TGCAGCGTTGAATGGCAGGGGAAGAACTACGAGCAGTACTTC. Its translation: CSVEWQGKNYEQYF.

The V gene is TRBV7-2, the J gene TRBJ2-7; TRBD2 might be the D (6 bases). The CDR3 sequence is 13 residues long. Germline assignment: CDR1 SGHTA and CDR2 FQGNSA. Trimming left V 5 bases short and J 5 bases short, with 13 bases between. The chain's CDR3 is CASSPRGGDEQYF. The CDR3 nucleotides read TGTGCCAGCAGCCCCCGTGGCGGGGACGAGCAGTACTTC.

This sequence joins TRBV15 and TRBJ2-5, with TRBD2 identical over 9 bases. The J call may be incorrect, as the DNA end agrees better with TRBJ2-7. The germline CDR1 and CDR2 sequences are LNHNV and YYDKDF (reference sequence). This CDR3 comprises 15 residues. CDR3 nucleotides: TGTGCCACCAGCAGAGATCTAGCGGGAACGGGCGAGCAGTACTTC. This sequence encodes CATSRDLAGTGEQYF.

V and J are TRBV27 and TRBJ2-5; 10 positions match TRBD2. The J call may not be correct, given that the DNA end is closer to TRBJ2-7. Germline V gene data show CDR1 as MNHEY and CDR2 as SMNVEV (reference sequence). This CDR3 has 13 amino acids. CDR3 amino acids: CASRASGSNEQYF. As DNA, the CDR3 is TGTGCCAGCAGGGCTAGCGGGAGCAACGAGCAGTACTTC.

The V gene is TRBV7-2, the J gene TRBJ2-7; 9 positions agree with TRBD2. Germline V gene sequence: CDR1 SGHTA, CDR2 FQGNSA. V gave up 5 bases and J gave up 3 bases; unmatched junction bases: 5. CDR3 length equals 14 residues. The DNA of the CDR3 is TGTGCCAGCAGCCAACTAGCGGGCGGCTACGAGCAGTACTTC. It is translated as CASSQLAGGYEQYF.

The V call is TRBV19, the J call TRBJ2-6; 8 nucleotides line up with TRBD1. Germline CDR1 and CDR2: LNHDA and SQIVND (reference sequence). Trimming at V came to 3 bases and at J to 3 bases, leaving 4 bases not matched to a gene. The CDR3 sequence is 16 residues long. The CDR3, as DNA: TGTGCCAGTAGTATCCCGACAGGGGTTGGGGCCAACGTCCTGACTTTC. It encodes CASSIPTGVGANVLTF.

The CDR3 nucleotides are TGTGCCAGCAGCGCAACTAGAAATATCCCGTTCTTC. Amino acid sequence: CASSATRNIPFF. The chain has TRBV7-9 and TRBJ2-1, with a tentative D call TRBD2 (5 bases). Germline CDR1 reads SEHNR; CDR2 reads FQNEAQ (reference sequence). The V gene lost 5 bases and the J gene lost 15 bases, with 17 bases spanning the gap. The CDR3 sequence is 12 residues long.

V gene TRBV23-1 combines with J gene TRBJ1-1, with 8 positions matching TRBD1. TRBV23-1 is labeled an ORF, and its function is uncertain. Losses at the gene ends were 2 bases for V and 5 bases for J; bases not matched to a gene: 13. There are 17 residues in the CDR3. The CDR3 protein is CASSQRYSWTGNTEAFF. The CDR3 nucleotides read TGCGCCAGCAGTCAACGCTATAGTTGGACAGGGAATACTGAAGCTTTCTTT.

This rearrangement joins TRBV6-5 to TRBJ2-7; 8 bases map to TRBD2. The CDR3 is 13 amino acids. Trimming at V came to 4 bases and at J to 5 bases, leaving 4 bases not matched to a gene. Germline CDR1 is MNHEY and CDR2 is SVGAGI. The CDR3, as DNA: TGTGCCAGCAGTTGGAGCGGGAGCGACGAGCAGTACTTC. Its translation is CASSWSGSDEQYF.

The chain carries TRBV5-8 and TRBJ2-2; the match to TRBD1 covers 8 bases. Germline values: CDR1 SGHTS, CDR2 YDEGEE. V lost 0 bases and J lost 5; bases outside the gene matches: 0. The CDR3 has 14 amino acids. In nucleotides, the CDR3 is TGTGCCAGCAGCTTGGGGACAGGGACCGGGGAGCTGTTTTTT. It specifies CASSLGTGTGELFF.

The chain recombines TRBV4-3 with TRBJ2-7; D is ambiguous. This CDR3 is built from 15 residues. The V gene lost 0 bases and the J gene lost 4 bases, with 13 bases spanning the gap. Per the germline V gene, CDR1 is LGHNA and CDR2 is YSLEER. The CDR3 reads CASSQERLPPYEQYF. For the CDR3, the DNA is TGCGCCAGCAGCCAAGAGCGATTGCCTCCATACGAGCAGTACTTC.

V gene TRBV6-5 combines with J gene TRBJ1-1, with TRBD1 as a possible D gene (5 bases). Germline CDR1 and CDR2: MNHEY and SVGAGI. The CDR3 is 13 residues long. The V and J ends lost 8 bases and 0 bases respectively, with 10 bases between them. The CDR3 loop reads CASGGAVNTEAFF. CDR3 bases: TGTGCCAGCGGTGGGGCGGTGAACACTGAAGCTTTCTTT.

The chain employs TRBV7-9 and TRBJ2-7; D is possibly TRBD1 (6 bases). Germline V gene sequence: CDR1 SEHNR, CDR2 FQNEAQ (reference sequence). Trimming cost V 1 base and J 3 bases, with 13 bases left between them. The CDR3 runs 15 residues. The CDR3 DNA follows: TGTGCCAGCAGCTTAGGGTCCAGGGGTTTCTACGAGCAGTACTTC. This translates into CASSLGSRGFYEQYF.

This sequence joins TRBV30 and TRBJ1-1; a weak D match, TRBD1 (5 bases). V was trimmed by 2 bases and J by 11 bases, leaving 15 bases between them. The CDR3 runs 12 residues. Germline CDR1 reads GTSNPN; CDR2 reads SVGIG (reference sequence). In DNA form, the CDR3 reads TGTGCCTGGAGTCCCCTGGGGGGTCGGGCTTTCTTT. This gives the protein CAWSPLGGRAFF. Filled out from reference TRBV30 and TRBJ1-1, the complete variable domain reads SQTIHQWPATLVQPVGSPLSLECTVEGTSNPNLYWYRQAAGRGLQLLFYSVGIGQISSEVPQNLSASRPQDRQFILSSKKLLLSDSGFYLCAWSPLGGRAFFGQGTRLTVV.

The CDR3 nucleotides are TGTGCCAGCGCGGGACAGGGGGTTTCCGGGGAGCTGTTTTTT. It encodes CASAGQGVSGELFF. V is TRBV6-1 and J is TRBJ2-2; TRBD1 matches 11 bases. V gave up 8 bases and J gave up 6 bases; unmatched junction bases: 5. Germline V gives CDR1 MNHNS, CDR2 SASEGT. The CDR3 covers 14 residues.

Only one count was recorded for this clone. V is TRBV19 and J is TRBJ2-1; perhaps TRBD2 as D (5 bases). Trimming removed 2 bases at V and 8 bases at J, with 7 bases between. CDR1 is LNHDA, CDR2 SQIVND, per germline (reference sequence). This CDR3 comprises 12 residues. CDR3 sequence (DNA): TGTGCCAGTAGTATAATGCGGGATGAGCAGTTCTTC. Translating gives CASSIMRDEQFF.

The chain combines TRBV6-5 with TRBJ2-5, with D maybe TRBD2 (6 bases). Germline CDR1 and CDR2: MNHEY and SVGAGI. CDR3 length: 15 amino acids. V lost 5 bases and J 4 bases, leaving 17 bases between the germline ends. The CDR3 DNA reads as TGTGCCAGCAGTAACCCGGGACTGCCCCTAGAGACCCAGTACTTC. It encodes CASSNPGLPLETQYF.

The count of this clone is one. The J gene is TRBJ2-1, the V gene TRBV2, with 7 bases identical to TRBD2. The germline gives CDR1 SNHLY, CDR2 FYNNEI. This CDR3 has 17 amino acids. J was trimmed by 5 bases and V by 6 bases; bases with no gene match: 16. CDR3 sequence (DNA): TGTGCCAGCAGGGAACCCCCAGGTCGGGGAGGGGACAATGAGCAGTTCTTC. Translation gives CASREPPGRGGDNEQFF.

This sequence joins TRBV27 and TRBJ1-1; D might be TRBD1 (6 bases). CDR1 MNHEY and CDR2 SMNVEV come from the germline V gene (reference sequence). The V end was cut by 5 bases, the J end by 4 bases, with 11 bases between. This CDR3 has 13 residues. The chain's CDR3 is CASSPGQTTEAFF. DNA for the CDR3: TGTGCCAGCAGTCCAGGACAGACCACTGAAGCTTTCTTT.

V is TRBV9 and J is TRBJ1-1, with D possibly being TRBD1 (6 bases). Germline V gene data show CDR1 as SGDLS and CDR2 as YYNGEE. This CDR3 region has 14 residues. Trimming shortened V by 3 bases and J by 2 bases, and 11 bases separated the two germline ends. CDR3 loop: CASSETGSNTEAFF. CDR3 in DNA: TGTGCCAGCAGCGAGACAGGAAGTAACACTGAAGCTTTCTTT.

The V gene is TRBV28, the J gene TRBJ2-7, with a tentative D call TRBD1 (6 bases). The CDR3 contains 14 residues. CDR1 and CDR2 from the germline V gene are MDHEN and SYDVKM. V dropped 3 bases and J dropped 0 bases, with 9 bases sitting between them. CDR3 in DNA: TGTGCCAGCAGTTTGACAGGCAACTCCTACGAGCAGTACTTC. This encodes CASSLTGNSYEQYF.

DNA of the CDR3: TGTGCCAGAAGCGGAACACAGGGGGCGCGCACTGAAGCTTTCTTT. This sequence encodes CARSGTQGARTEAFF. The chain couples TRBV5-3 to TRBJ1-1; 9 nucleotides match TRBD1. TRBV5-3 is reported as an ORF; its role is uncertain. V gave up 4 bases and J gave up 4 bases; unmatched junction bases: 8. This CDR3 comprises 15 residues.

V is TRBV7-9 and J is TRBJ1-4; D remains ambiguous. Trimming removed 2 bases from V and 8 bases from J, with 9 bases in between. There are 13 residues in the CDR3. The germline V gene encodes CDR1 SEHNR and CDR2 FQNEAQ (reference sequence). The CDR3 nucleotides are TGTGCCAGCAGCTTAACCCGAGGAGAAAAACTGTTTTTT. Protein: CASSLTRGEKLFF.